These T cell receptor beta chains were read from a single sample in a study of T-cell reconstitution after alpha-beta-depleted transplantation in children. TCRdb used MiXCR to reprocess the PCR reads, holding one entry per CDR3 protein. The table shows around 380,000 distinct CDR3 sequences, with under 13% occurring only once. The specimen was PBMCs from the stem cell graft donor, collected from the stem cell graft. These receptor sequences come from a human donor who donated a stem cell graft to a child with acute myeloid leukemia. The CDR3 runs from the conserved cysteine through the conserved F or W. A D gene is named only where the DNA matches it firmly. Expanded clones get a size class; other rows say once, few or many, or leave the size out.

>TRBV20-1|NA|few|TRBJ2-5
CSATGSQLGTFQETQYF
TGCAGTGCTACAGGGAGCCAACTTGGGACCTTCCAAGAGACCCAGTACTTC
>TRBV11-2|NA|many|TRBJ2-2
CASSLNRGGRLTGELFF
TGTGCCAGCAGCTTGAACAGGGGAGGAAGGTTGACCGGGGAGCTGTTTTTT
>TRBV7-5|NA|once|TRBJ2-5
CISVPEADGQGLTRETQYF
NA
>TRBV7-9|NA|NA|TRBJ2-3
CASSLAGTAGGTQYF
TGTGCCAGCAGCTTAGCCGGGACCGCCGGTGGGACGCAGTATTTT
>TRBV6-1|TRBD1|few|TRBJ2-7
CASGRTGTYEQYF
TGTGCCAGCGGACGGACAGGGACCTACGAGCAGTACTTC
>TRBV12-3/TRBV12-4|NA|NA|TRBJ2-2
CASSLHPGELFF
TGTGCCAGCAGTTTGCACCCCGGGGAGCTGTTTTTT
>TRBV6-5|NA|NA|TRBJ1-6
CASSYSIRRGTRNSPLHF
TGTGCCAGCAGTTACTCGATTCGTAGGGGGACCCGAAATTCACCCCTCCACTTT
>TRBV12-3/TRBV12-4|TRBD2|few|TRBJ2-3
CASSLSGLASDTQYF
TGTGCCAGCAGTTTGTCTGGACTAGCATCAGATACGCAGTATTTT
>TRBV7-2|NA|many|TRBJ2-5
CASSLTVQETQYF
TGTGCTAGCAGCTTAACAGTGCAAGAGACCCAGTACTTC
>TRBV7-2|NA|few|TRBJ1-1
CASTNPGGAVTEAFF
TGTGCCAGCACGAATCCTGGGGGGGCGGTTACTGAAGCTTTCTTT
>TRBV29-1|NA|few|TRBJ1-3
CSAREFAGNTIYF
TGCAGCGCGAGGGAATTCGCTGGAAACACCATATATTTT
>TRBV19|NA|few|TRBJ2-2
CASSSVKNTGELFF
TGTGCCAGTAGTTCCGTAAAAAACACCGGGGAGCTGTTTTTT
>TRBV6-2/TRBV6-3|NA|few|TRBJ2-4
CASSSQGGPGNIQYF
TGTGCCAGCAGTTCCCAGGGGGGGCCGGGAAACATTCAGTACTTC
>TRBV20-1|NA|NA|TRBJ2-1
CSPLGRTGNEQFF
TGCAGTCCTCTAGGTAGGACGGGCAATGAGCAGTTCTTC
>TRBV12-3/TRBV12-4|NA|NA|TRBJ2-5
CASSSFQLSGTQYF
TGTGCCAGCAGCTCTTTCCAACTTAGTGGGACCCAGTACTTC
>TRBV3-1|NA|NA|TRBJ2-2
CASSPPATGELFF
TGTGCCAGCAGCCCCCCCGCTACCGGGGAGCTGTTTTTT
>TRBV5-1|NA|few|TRBJ1-6
CASSPEGWDSPLHF
TGCGCCAGCAGCCCGGAGGGCTGGGATTCACCCCTCCACTTT
>TRBV20-1|NA|NA|TRBJ2-1
CSARGGQANNEQFF
TGCAGTGCTAGAGGCGGGCAAGCAAACAATGAGCAGTTCTTC
>TRBV28|NA|many|TRBJ2-3
CASSLPGTADTQYF
TGTGCCAGCAGTCTTCCCGGGACGGCAGATACGCAGTATTTT
>TRBV9|NA|few|TRBJ2-3
CASSVLSTDTQYF
TGTGCCAGCAGCGTCCTCTCCACAGATACGCAGTATTTT
>TRBV7-9|NA|few|TRBJ1-4
CASSLTGGHTNEKLFF
TGTGCCAGCAGCTTAACAGGTGGACACACTAATGAAAAACTGTTTTTT
>TRBV10-3|TRBD1|many|TRBJ2-5
CASNPGGGETQYF
TGTGCCTCCAACCCAGGGGGTGGAGAGACCCAGTACTTC
>TRBV19|NA|few|TRBJ2-7
CASSVADLVDEQYF
TGTGCCAGTAGTGTAGCGGATCTGGTGGACGAGCAGTACTTC
>TRBV12-3/TRBV12-4|TRBD2|NA|TRBJ2-2
CASSSLAGKNTGELFF
TGTGCCAGCAGCTCACTAGCGGGGAAGAACACCGGGGAGCTGTTTTTT
>TRBV19|NA|NA|TRBJ2-5
CASSITWWETQYF
TGTGCCAGTAGTATAACCTGGTGGGAGACCCAGTACTTC
>TRBV5-6|NA|few|TRBJ2-7
CASSPTGRDYYEQYF
TGTGCCAGCAGCCCGACGGGCAGGGATTACTACGAGCAGTACTTC
>TRBV7-2|NA|NA|TRBJ1-5
CASPRRDQPQHF
TGTGCCAGCCCCCGCCGGGATCAGCCCCAGCATTTT
>TRBV5-1|NA|NA|TRBJ2-5
CASSPTSVGETQYF
TGCGCCAGCAGCCCCACGTCGGTTGGAGAGACCCAGTACTTC
>TRBV12-3/TRBV12-4|TRBD1|few|TRBJ2-5
CASSSHDRDAETQYF
TGTGCCAGCAGTTCGCATGACAGGGACGCAGAGACCCAGTACTTC
>TRBV12-3/TRBV12-4|NA|NA|TRBJ2-2
CASSLGQGFTGELFF
TGTGCCAGCAGTTTAGGCCAGGGTTTCACCGGGGAGCTGTTTTTT
>TRBV20-1|TRBD2|NA|TRBJ2-1
CSAGRTSGRNEQFF
TGCAGTGCCGGACGGACTAGCGGGAGAAATGAGCAGTTCTTC
>TRBV20-1|NA|many|TRBJ1-6
CSGSSYNSPLHF
TGCAGTGGTAGCTCCTATAATTCACCCCTCCACTTT
>TRBV20-1|TRBD1|NA|TRBJ2-5
CSANSGQGNFYQETQYF
TGCAGTGCTAATTCGGGACAGGGGAATTTTTACCAAGAGACCCAGTACTTC
>TRBV25-1|NA|NA|TRBJ2-7
CASSSGRGHTVTYEQYF
TGTGCCAGCAGTTCGGGCAGGGGTCATACTGTAACCTACGAGCAGTACTTC
>TRBV2|NA|many|TRBJ1-6
CASGMPGGSSPLHF
TGTGCCAGCGGGATGCCTGGGGGCTCTTCACCCCTCCACTTT
>TRBV7-8|NA|NA|TRBJ1-2
CASSRDVLYGYTF
TGTGCCAGCAGCCGGGACGTCCTTTATGGCTACACCTTC
>TRBV20-1|TRBD2|few|TRBJ2-7
CSAVEDTTSATYEQYF
TGCAGTGCCGTCGAAGATACGACTAGCGCAACCTACGAGCAGTACTTC
>TRBV7-2|TRBD2|few|TRBJ2-7
CASSLSGRLHEQYF
TGTGCCAGCAGCTTAAGCGGGAGGCTCCACGAGCAGTACTTC
>TRBV24-1|NA|few|TRBJ2-1
CATSDLDDRAGEQFF
TGTGCCACCAGTGATTTGGACGACAGGGCGGGAGAGCAGTTCTTC
>TRBV15|NA|many|TRBJ2-7
CATSPTSESWDEQYF
TGTGCCACCAGCCCGACCTCGGAGTCCTGGGACGAGCAGTACTTC
>TRBV4-2|NA|NA|TRBJ1-1
CASSRGQSNTEAFF
TGTGCCAGCAGCCGAGGGCAGAGCAACACTGAAGCTTTCTTT
>TRBV29-1|TRBD2|NA|TRBJ2-7
CSAGTNNEQYF
TGCAGCGCAGGGACTAACAACGAGCAGTACTTC
>TRBV4-3|NA|NA|TRBJ1-4
CASSQGWATNEKLFF
TGCGCCAGCAGCCAAGGTTGGGCAACTAATGAAAAACTGTTTTTT
>TRBV10-3|NA|many|TRBJ1-4
CAIRDRDKGEKLFF
TGTGCCATCAGAGACCGGGACAAGGGTGAAAAACTGTTTTTT
>TRBV5-1|NA|NA|TRBJ2-2
CASSFSTSSGELFF
TGCGCCAGCAGCTTCTCGACTAGTAGCGGGGAGCTGTTTTTT
>TRBV7-3|TRBD1|NA|TRBJ1-2
CASSLSGTGRYGYTF
TGTGCCAGCAGCTTATCCGGGACAGGCCGCTATGGCTACACCTTC